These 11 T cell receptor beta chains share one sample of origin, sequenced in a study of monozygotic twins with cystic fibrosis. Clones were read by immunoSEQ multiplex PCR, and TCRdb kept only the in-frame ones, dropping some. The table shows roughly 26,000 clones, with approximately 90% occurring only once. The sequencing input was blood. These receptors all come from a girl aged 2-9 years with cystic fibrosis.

The chain's CDR3 is CSVVGGDYGYTF. The CDR3 DNA is TGCAGCGTTGTTGGGGGGGACTATGGCTACACCTTC. The chain links TRBV29-1 to TRBJ1-2, with D tentatively TRBD1 (5 bases). Germline lookup yields CDR1 SQVTM and CDR2 ANQGSEA. Trimming shortened V by 4 bases and J by 3 bases, and 9 bases separated the two germline ends. The length of the CDR3 is 12 residues.

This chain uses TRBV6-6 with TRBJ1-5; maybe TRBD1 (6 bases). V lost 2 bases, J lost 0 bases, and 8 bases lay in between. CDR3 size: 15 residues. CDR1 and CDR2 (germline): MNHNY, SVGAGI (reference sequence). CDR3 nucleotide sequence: TGTGCCAGCAGTTACGGGGGGGCTAGCAATCAGCCCCAGCATTTT. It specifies CASSYGGASNQPQHF.

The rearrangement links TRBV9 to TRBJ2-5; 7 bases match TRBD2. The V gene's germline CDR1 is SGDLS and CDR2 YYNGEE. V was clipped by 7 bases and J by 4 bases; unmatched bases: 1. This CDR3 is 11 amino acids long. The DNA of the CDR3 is TGTGCCAGCGGCGGGGGAGAGACCCAGTACTTC. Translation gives CASGGGETQYF.

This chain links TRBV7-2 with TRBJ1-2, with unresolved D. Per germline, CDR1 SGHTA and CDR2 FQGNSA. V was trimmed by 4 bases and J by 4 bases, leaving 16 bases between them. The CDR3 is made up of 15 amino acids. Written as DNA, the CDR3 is TGTGCCAGCAGCTCCCGGGGTGCACGGGGCTATGGCTACACCTTC. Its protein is CASSSRGARGYGYTF.

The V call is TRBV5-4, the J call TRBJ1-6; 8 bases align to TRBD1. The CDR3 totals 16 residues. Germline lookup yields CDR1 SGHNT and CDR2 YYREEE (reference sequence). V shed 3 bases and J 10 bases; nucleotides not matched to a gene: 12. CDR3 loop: CASSSMDRVRDSPLHF. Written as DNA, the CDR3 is TGTGCCAGCAGCTCTATGGACAGGGTGAGGGACTCACCCCTCCACTTT.

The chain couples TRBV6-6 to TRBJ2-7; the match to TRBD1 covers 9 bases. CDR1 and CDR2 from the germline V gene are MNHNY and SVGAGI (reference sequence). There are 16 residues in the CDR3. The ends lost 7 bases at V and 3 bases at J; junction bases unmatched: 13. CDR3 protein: CASKYRIQGADYEQYF. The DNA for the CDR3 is TGTGCCAGCAAGTACCGAATACAGGGGGCAGACTACGAGCAGTACTTC.

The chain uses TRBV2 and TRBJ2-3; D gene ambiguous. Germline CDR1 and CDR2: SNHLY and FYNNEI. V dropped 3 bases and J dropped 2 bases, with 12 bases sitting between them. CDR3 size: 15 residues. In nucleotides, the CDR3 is TGTGCCAGCAGTGACAGTGGTAGCTCCACAGATACGCAGTATTTT. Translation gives CASSDSGSSTDTQYF.

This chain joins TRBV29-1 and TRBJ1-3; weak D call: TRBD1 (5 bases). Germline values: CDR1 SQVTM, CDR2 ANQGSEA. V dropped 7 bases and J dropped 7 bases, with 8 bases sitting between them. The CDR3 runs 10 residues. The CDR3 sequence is CSAGGNTIYF. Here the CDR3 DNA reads TGCAGCGCTGGGGGGAACACCATATATTTT.

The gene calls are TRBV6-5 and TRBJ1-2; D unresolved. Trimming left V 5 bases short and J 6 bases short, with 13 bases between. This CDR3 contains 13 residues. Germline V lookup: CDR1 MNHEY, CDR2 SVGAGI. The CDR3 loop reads CASSPPGRNGYTF. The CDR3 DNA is TGTGCCAGCAGTCCGCCAGGACGGAATGGCTACACCTTC.

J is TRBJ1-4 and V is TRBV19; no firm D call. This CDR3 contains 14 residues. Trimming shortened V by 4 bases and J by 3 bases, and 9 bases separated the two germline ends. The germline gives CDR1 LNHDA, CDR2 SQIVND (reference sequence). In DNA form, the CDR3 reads TGTGCCAGTAGTAGCGGGAGAGCTAATGAAAAACTGTTTTTT. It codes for CASSSGRANEKLFF.

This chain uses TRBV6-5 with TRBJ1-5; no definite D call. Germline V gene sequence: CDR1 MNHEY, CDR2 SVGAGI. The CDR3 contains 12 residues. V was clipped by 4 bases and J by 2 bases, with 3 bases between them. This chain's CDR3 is CASSWGNQPQHF. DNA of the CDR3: TGTGCCAGCAGTTGGGGCAATCAGCCCCAGCATTTT.